The TCR beta chain described here comes from a study of blood T cell repertoires in COVID-19. Across the study: Sample material is recorded as cDNA or gDNA derived from T cells, B-cell-depleted T cells, or PBMCs.

Methods used by the authors: Nucleated cell number was recorded as an estimate derived from reference gene primer amplification. Some clones are missing from TCRdb's copy, which holds only in-frame ones; the method was immunoSEQ multiplex PCR. From that table come the V and J calls and clone size; the DNA was used to work out D and trimming. The profile shows 60,000 or so clones, nearly 80% of them singletons. The sequenced sample consisted of peripheral blood. The TCR comes from a human donor in a cohort sampled during active COVID-19.

The CDR3, as DNA: TGTGCCAGCAGTTTCGGGACAGTGGGATTTTACGAGCAGTACTTC. Protein: CASSFGTVGFYEQYF. The chain joins TRBV28 to TRBJ2-7; 7 bases align to TRBD1. Germline V gene lookup returns CDR1 MDHEN and CDR2 SYDVKM. V shed 3 bases, J shed 4 bases, and the junction held 9 bases outside the gene matches. The CDR3 length is 15 residues.